The 32 T cell receptor beta chains listed next were all sequenced from one sample in a study of cytomegalovirus exposure and HLA in healthy donors. Amplification used 60 Vbeta primers and 13 Jbeta primers. Sequencing used immunoSEQ multiplex PCR; TCRdb keeps in-frame clones, though not all of them. The listing contains tens of thousands of clones. Sequencing input: PBMCs. These receptors all come from a woman between 40 and 50 years old in good health and CMV-seropositive.

The chain has TRBV15 and TRBJ1-1, with 9 bases aligning to TRBD1. The germline V gene encodes CDR1 LNHNV and CDR2 YYDKDF (reference sequence). Trimming took 3 bases from V and 0 from J; bases not matched to a gene: 8. The CDR3 is made up of 17 amino acids. The CDR3 bases are TGTGCCACCAGCAGCAGACAGGGGGGGTGGATGAACACTGAAGCTTTCTTT. This translates into CATSSRQGGWMNTEAFF.

This chain joins TRBV7-9 and TRBJ2-1; 14 bases line up with TRBD2. The length of the CDR3 is 16 residues. Germline V gene lookup returns CDR1 SEHNR and CDR2 FQNEAQ (reference sequence). Trimming removed 3 bases from V and 3 bases from J; junction bases left unmatched: 1. CDR3 sequence: CASSLGLAGDYNEQFF. Here the CDR3 DNA reads TGTGCCAGCAGCTTGGGACTAGCGGGAGACTACAATGAGCAGTTCTTC.

The chain has TRBV7-8 and TRBJ1-5, with 8 bases identical to TRBD1. The CDR3 totals 15 residues. In germline, CDR1 is SGHVS, CDR2 FQNEAQ. The V and J ends lost 5 bases and 2 bases, in that order; junction bases with no gene match: 5. The CDR3 DNA is TGTGCCAGCAGCAAGGACAGGGCTGGCAATCAGCCCCAGCATTTT. This translates into CASSKDRAGNQPQHF.

The chain combines TRBV28 with TRBJ2-7, with TRBD2 matching 7 bases. V shed 7 bases, J shed 7 bases, and the junction held 13 bases outside the gene matches. The CDR3 extends over 14 amino acids. Germline CDR1 and CDR2: MDHEN and SYDVKM. The CDR3 DNA follows: TGTGCCAGCACCCCTTGGAAGACTAGCTCTGAGCAGTACTTC. As protein: CASTPWKTSSEQYF.

The CDR3 is CASSLEGGGQPQHF. CDR3 DNA: TGTGCCAGCAGTCTGGAGGGAGGAGGTCAGCCCCAGCATTTT. The chain employs TRBV6-4 and TRBJ1-5; D gene uncertain. Trimming cost V 5 bases and J 6 bases, with 14 bases left between them. CDR3 length: 14 residues. The germline V gene has CDR1 MRHNA and CDR2 SNTAGT.

This chain links TRBV4-1 with TRBJ2-7, with 13 bases fitting TRBD2. Germline V gives CDR1 MGHRA, CDR2 YSYEKL. CDR3 size: 15 residues. Germline trimming cut 1 base from V and 5 bases from J; bases unmatched to any gene: 2. CDR3 in amino acids: CASSQGGLAGDEQYF. The CDR3 DNA sequence: TGCGCCAGCAGCCAAGGCGGACTAGCGGGAGACGAGCAGTACTTC.

The rearrangement links TRBV15 to TRBJ2-3, with 8 bases that match TRBD1. Germline V CDR1 and CDR2: LNHNV, YYDKDF (reference sequence). V dropped 1 base and J dropped 6; count of bases not matched to a gene: 12. The CDR3 totals 17 residues. The CDR3 region is CATSRGPTGGGSDTQYF. Here the CDR3 DNA reads TGTGCCACCAGCAGAGGGCCCACAGGGGGAGGATCCGATACGCAGTATTTT.

Here the CDR3 DNA reads TGTGCCTGGAGAGGAGTCGCCCCGGGACAGGGTTTAGATGAGCAGTTCTTC. Translation: CAWRGVAPGQGLDEQFF. The V gene is TRBV30, the J gene TRBJ2-1; 9 nucleotides align to TRBD1. The ends lost 3 bases at V and 8 bases at J; junction bases unmatched: 17. The CDR3 sequence is 17 residues long. The V gene's germline CDR1 is GTSNPN and CDR2 SVGIG (reference sequence). The full variable domain, its missing parts supplied by reference TRBV30 and TRBJ2-1, is SQTIHQWPATLVQPVGSPLSLECTVEGTSNPNLYWYRQAAGRGLQLLFYSVGIGQISSEVPQNLSASRPQDRQFILSSKKLLLSDSGFYLCAWRGVAPGQGLDEQFFGPGTRLTVL.

The chain recombines TRBV18 with TRBJ2-7; D uncertain. V was shortened by 3 bases and J by 2 bases, with 5 bases between the two germline ends. CDR3 length equals 12 residues. Germline CDR1 KGHSH, CDR2 LQKENI. Here the CDR3 reads CASSPTTYEQYF. As DNA, the CDR3 is TGTGCCAGCTCACCGACAACCTACGAGCAGTACTTC.

This chain uses TRBV7-8 with TRBJ2-7; 7 positions agree with TRBD2. The CDR3 sequence is 15 residues long. Per the germline V gene, CDR1 is SGHVS and CDR2 is FQNEAQ. J was trimmed by 1 base and V by 1 base; bases with no gene match: 4. For the CDR3, the DNA is TGTGCCAGCAGCTTAGTTGAGCGGGGTTCCTACGAGCAGTACTTC. It translates to CASSLVERGSYEQYF.

The gene calls are TRBV5-1 and TRBJ2-2; D not resolved. Trimming stripped 1 base from V and 8 bases from J, with 15 bases between. This CDR3 region has 15 residues. The germline V gene encodes CDR1 SGHRS and CDR2 YFSETQ. The CDR3 DNA is TGCGCCAGCAGCTTGATGCAGACTCGGCGGGGGGAGCTGTTTTTT. It specifies CASSLMQTRRGELFF.

The V call is TRBV4-1, the J call TRBJ1-2; D not resolved. Germline loops: CDR1 MGHRA, CDR2 YSYEKL. Trimming stripped 2 bases from V and 1 base from J, with 8 bases between. CDR3 length: 14 amino acids. The CDR3 reads CASSQPLINYGYTF. Here the CDR3 DNA reads TGCGCCAGCAGCCAACCTTTAATTAACTATGGCTACACCTTC.

V gene TRBV4-1 combines with J gene TRBJ1-2; D is unresolved. The germline V gene encodes CDR1 MGHRA and CDR2 YSYEKL. V was trimmed by 1 base and J by 5 bases, leaving 8 bases between them. The CDR3 sequence is 13 residues long. CDR3 protein: CASSQGLVYGYTF. The CDR3 nucleotides read TGCGCCAGCAGCCAAGGTTTAGTATATGGCTACACCTTC.

The V call is TRBV6-5, the J call TRBJ2-3; TRBD2 matches 9 bases. Trimming took 0 bases from V and 14 from J; bases not matched to a gene: 9. In germline, CDR1 is MNHEY, CDR2 SVGAGI. The CDR3 totals 14 residues. The CDR3 bases are TGTGCCAGCAGTTACTCCCCGGGTAGCGGGAGTATGTATTTT. Translating it yields CASSYSPGSGSMYF.

This chain connects TRBV6-1 to TRBJ2-7, with 8 nucleotides matching TRBD1. From germline, CDR1 is MNHNS and CDR2 SASEGT. V lost 3 bases to trimming and J lost 3 bases; unmatched junction nucleotides: 7. This CDR3 contains 15 residues. CDR3 bases: TGTGCCAGCAGTGAGGCCGGACAGGGCCTCTACGAGCAGTACTTC. This translates into CASSEAGQGLYEQYF.

The gene calls are TRBV6-1 and TRBJ2-2; a possible D gene is TRBD2 (5 bases). Germline V gives CDR1 MNHNS, CDR2 SASEGT. V was pared by 3 bases and J by 6 bases, with 8 bases between. The CDR3 spans 13 residues. CDR3 nucleotides: TGTGCCAGCAGTGAGAGGCGGGCCGGGGAGCTGTTTTTT. It codes for CASSERRAGELFF.

The chain couples TRBV7-9 to TRBJ2-1; tentatively, D is TRBD2 (5 bases). Per germline, CDR1 SEHNR and CDR2 FQNEAQ (reference sequence). V lost 5 bases, J lost 9 bases, and 17 bases lay in between. The CDR3 runs 14 residues. CDR3 in amino acids: CASSTEGSRLEQFF. CDR3 sequence (DNA): TGTGCCAGCAGCACCGAGGGTAGCCGTCTTGAGCAGTTCTTC.

The rearrangement links TRBV7-9 to TRBJ1-1; D remains unclear. The length of the CDR3 is 13 residues. Deletions cut 5 bases from V and 2 bases from J, with 9 bases between. The germline CDR1 and CDR2 sequences are SEHNR and FQNEAQ (reference sequence). CDR3 loop: CASSKEPNTEAFF. In DNA form, the CDR3 reads TGTGCCAGCAGCAAAGAGCCTAACACTGAAGCTTTCTTT. Based on the CDR3 plus reference TRBV7-9 and TRBJ1-1, the full variable domain is DTGVSQNPRHKITKRGQNVTFRCDPISEHNRLYWYRQTLGQGPEFLTYFQNEAQLEKSRLLSDRFSAERPKGSFSTLEIQRTEQGDSAMYLCASSKEPNTEAFFGQGTRLTVV.

The rearrangement uses TRBV6-1 and TRBJ1-2, with D unclear. The V and J ends lost 7 bases and 6 bases respectively, with 15 bases between them. Germline CDR1 and CDR2: MNHNS and SASEGT. This CDR3 has 13 amino acids. For the CDR3, the DNA is TGTGCCAGCATGTGGCAGGCTACTGATGGCTACACCTTC. Translation gives CASMWQATDGYTF.

The genes are TRBV5-6 and TRBJ2-2; no clear D gene. CDR1 is SGHDT and CDR2 is YYEEEE in the germline V gene. Trimming shortened V by 0 bases and J by 2 bases, and 5 bases separated the two germline ends. The CDR3 is made up of 14 amino acids. CDR3 nucleotides: TGTGCCAGCAGCTTGGGTCTAAACACCGGGGAGCTGTTTTTT. Translating gives CASSLGLNTGELFF.

The chain employs TRBV25-1 and TRBJ1-2; 9 bases map to TRBD1. V was clipped by 3 bases and J by 7 bases; unmatched bases: 12. This CDR3 region has 16 residues. Germline V gives CDR1 MGHDK, CDR2 SYGVNS. CDR3 protein: CASSELGQGAFAGYTF. In DNA, the CDR3 is TGTGCCAGCAGTGAGCTGGGACAGGGAGCTTTTGCTGGCTACACCTTC.

The J gene is TRBJ1-2, the V gene TRBV7-9; 8 positions match TRBD1. CDR1 is SEHNR and CDR2 is FQNEAQ in the germline V gene (reference sequence). J gave up 4 bases and V 2 bases, and 3 bases lay outside the gene matches. CDR3 length equals 14 residues. The CDR3 nucleotides read TGTGCCAGCAGCTTAAGGACAGGGAGCTATGGCTACACCTTC. As protein: CASSLRTGSYGYTF.

This sequence joins TRBV6-5 and TRBJ1-2; the match to TRBD1 covers 9 bases. This CDR3 has 16 residues. The trim removed 0 bases at V and 0 bases at J, leaving 2 bases unmatched. From germline, CDR1 is MNHEY and CDR2 SVGAGI. CDR3 nucleotide sequence: TGTGCCAGCAGTTACTCTCGGGACAGGGCTAACTATGGCTACACCTTC. Translation: CASSYSRDRANYGYTF.

The V gene is TRBV28, the J gene TRBJ1-2; D possibly corresponds to TRBD1 (6 bases). From germline, CDR1 is MDHEN and CDR2 SYDVKM. CDR3 length: 14 amino acids. V was cut by 9 bases and J by 0 bases, with 14 bases left in between. The CDR3 here is CASRTGITNYGYTF. The DNA of the CDR3 is TGTGCCAGTCGAACAGGGATCACTAACTATGGCTACACCTTC.

The rearrangement links TRBV19 to TRBJ2-7, with 12 bases lining up with TRBD1. Losses at the gene ends were 3 bases for V and 7 bases for J; bases not matched to a gene: 4. CDR3 length: 14 amino acids. In germline, CDR1 is LNHDA, CDR2 SQIVND (reference sequence). CDR3 in amino acids: CASSIGDRGREQYF. The CDR3 DNA sequence: TGTGCCAGTAGTATTGGGGACAGGGGGCGTGAGCAGTACTTC.

The V call is TRBV5-4, the J call TRBJ2-3; D gene uncertain. Germline lookup yields CDR1 SGHNT and CDR2 YYREEE (reference sequence). The germline V and J ends were trimmed by 3 bases and 0 bases, with 8 bases remaining between them. The CDR3 has 14 residues. The CDR3 coding sequence is TGTGCCAGCAGCTCGGAGACTAGCACAGATACGCAGTATTTT. It codes for CASSSETSTDTQYF.

This chain connects TRBV4-3 to TRBJ1-2; D is uncertain. The CDR3 totals 16 residues. CDR1 and CDR2 from the germline V gene are LGHNA and YSLEER. Trimming stripped 0 bases from V and 4 bases from J, with 15 bases between. CDR3 sequence (DNA): TGCGCCAGCAGCCAAGAGGTGACATATGATGGCTATGGCTACACCTTC. Translation gives CASSQEVTYDGYGYTF.

V gene TRBV30 combines with J gene TRBJ2-7, with 12 bases identical to TRBD2. CDR1 GTSNPN and CDR2 SVGIG come from the germline V gene (reference sequence). V was pared by 3 bases and J by 11 bases, with 11 bases of the junction left unmatched. CDR3 length: 14 amino acids. The CDR3: CAWRSPGLAGREYF. DNA of the CDR3: TGTGCCTGGAGATCACCGGGACTAGCGGGCAGGGAGTACTTC.

The chain joins TRBV9 to TRBJ2-7; tentative D call: TRBD2 (6 bases). Germline lookup yields CDR1 SGDLS and CDR2 YYNGEE. The germline V and J ends were trimmed by 0 bases and 0 bases, with 13 bases remaining between them. The CDR3 runs to 16 residues. CDR3: CASSVGGGGISYEQYF. The CDR3 nucleotides are TGTGCCAGCAGCGTAGGAGGTGGGGGGATCTCCTACGAGCAGTACTTC.

The V call is TRBV25-1, the J call TRBJ1-1, with 8 positions matching TRBD1. In germline, CDR1 is MGHDK, CDR2 SYGVNS. Germline trimming cut 1 base from V and 5 bases from J; bases unmatched to any gene: 6. CDR3 length equals 15 residues. The CDR3 nucleotides are TGTGCCAGCAGTGAATTTGGACAGGGTGTAACTGAAGCTTTCTTT. Residues: CASSEFGQGVTEAFF. The variable domain in full, completed from reference TRBV25-1 and TRBJ1-1, reads EADIYQTPRYLVIGTGKKITLECSQTMGHDKMYWYQQDPGMELHLIHYSYGVNSTEKGDLSSESTVSRIRTEHFPLTLESARPSHTSQYLCASSEFGQGVTEAFFGQGTRLTVV.

This chain connects TRBV5-8 to TRBJ1-2; 9 nucleotides agree with TRBD1. The CDR3 is made up of 14 amino acids. V lost 4 bases and J lost 8; bases outside the gene matches: 9. CDR1 is SGHTS, CDR2 YDEGEE, per germline. The CDR3 DNA reads as TGTGCCAGCAGCGAGCGCAGGGGACAGGGAGGCTACACCTTC. It translates to CASSERRGQGGYTF.

V usage is TRBV7-9 and J usage is TRBJ1-2; D gene unclear. Trimming cost V 4 bases and J 6 bases, with 15 bases left between them. The germline gives CDR1 SEHNR, CDR2 FQNEAQ (reference sequence). The CDR3 is 14 residues long. Here the CDR3 reads CASSSTSQEDGYTF. As DNA, the CDR3 is TGTGCCAGCAGCTCGACCTCGCAGGAGGATGGCTACACCTTC.